The TCR beta chain under discussion was sequenced for a study of blood T cell repertoires in COVID-19. For the study at large: Specimens from acute and convalescent COVID-19 originated in the United States, Italy and Spain. PBMCs, B-cell-depleted T cells, or T cells were the source of the cDNA or gDNA that made up the material.

Original data processing: Nucleated cell counts were estimated from reference gene primer amplification. The protocol was immunoSEQ multiplex PCR, while the TCRdb copy is restricted to in-frame clones and leaves out a portion. V and J calls and clone size come straight from that table; D and trimming were deduced from the DNA. The repertoire holds some 200,000 clones, with 80% to 90% as singletons. Trimming shortened V by 3 bases and J by 4 bases, and 6 bases separated the two germline ends. This CDR3 region has 13 residues. CDR1 KGHDR and CDR2 SFDVKD come from the germline V gene. The rearrangement joins TRBV24-1 to TRBJ2-1; the D is unclear. The sample was peripheral blood. This clonotype was sampled from a woman at least 80 years old with active or convalescent COVID-19. Written as DNA, the CDR3 is TGTGCCACCAGTGATCAGAAATACAATGAGCAGTTCTTC. It codes for CATSDQKYNEQFF.